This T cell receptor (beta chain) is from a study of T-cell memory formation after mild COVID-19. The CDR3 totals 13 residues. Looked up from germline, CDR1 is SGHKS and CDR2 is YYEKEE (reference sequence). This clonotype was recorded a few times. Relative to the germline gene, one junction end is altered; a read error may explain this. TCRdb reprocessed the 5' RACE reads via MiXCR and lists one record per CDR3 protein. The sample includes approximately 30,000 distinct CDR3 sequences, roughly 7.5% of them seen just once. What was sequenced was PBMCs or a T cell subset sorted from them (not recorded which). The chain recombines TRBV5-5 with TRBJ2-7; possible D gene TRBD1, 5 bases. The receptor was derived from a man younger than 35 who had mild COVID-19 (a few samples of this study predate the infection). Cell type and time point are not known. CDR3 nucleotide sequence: TGTGCCAGCGGCTTCAGGCAGGGTTACGAGCAGTACTTC. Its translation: CASGFRQGYEQYF.